The rows below give T cell receptor beta chains drawn from one sample of a study of blood T cell repertoires in COVID-19. Data came from immunoSEQ multiplex PCR; TCRdb stores just in-frame clones and leaves some out. The sample lists just over 60,000 clones, about three quarters seen once, with 15% to 20% in the top ten. The sequenced sample was peripheral blood. Receptor source: a young man with COVID-19, enrolled during active disease. CDR3s include the opening cysteine and the closing phenylalanine or tryptophan. The order of the fields is CDR3 protein, CDR3 DNA, J gene, V gene, D gene, clone size. The D gene is left open where the match is weak. Size values are once, few and many counts, or a class for expanded clones, and some rows have none.

cdr3_aa: CASTSLPTGNNYGYTF
cdr3_nt: TGTGCCAGCACCAGCTTACCGACAGGCAATAATTATGGCTACACCTTC
j_call: TRBJ1-2
v_call: TRBV5-5
d_call: .
clone_size: .

cdr3_aa: CASSPRGTEAKNIQYF
cdr3_nt: TGTGCCAGCAGCCCACGGGGGACCGAAGCCAAAAACATTCAGTACTTC
j_call: TRBJ2-4
v_call: TRBV11-3
d_call: .
clone_size: .

cdr3_aa: CASSDRDRGPLHF
cdr3_nt: TGTGCCAGCAGCGACCGGGACAGGGGTCCCCTCCACTTT
j_call: TRBJ1-6
v_call: TRBV9
d_call: TRBD1
clone_size: .

cdr3_aa: CASSLQRSYEQYF
cdr3_nt: TGTGCCAGCAGTTTGCAGCGATCCTACGAGCAGTACTTC
j_call: TRBJ2-7
v_call: TRBV12-3/TRBV12-4
d_call: .
clone_size: .

cdr3_aa: CASSLDLGDNTQYF
cdr3_nt: TGTGCCAGCAGCTTAGATCTAGGGGATAATACGCAGTATTTT
j_call: TRBJ2-3
v_call: TRBV11-3
d_call: .
clone_size: .

cdr3_aa: CASSQDRLADYGYTF
cdr3_nt: TGCGCCAGCAGCCAAGATCGACTTGCGGACTATGGCTACACCTTC
j_call: TRBJ1-2
v_call: TRBV4-1
d_call: .
clone_size: .

cdr3_aa: CASSQEAGTSSSGELFF
cdr3_nt: TGTGCCAGCAGCCAAGAAGCCGGGACTAGCTCATCCGGGGAGCTGTTTTTT
j_call: TRBJ2-2
v_call: TRBV4-2
d_call: TRBD2
clone_size: .

cdr3_aa: CASSVGGGALETQYF
cdr3_nt: TGTGCCAGCAGCGTTGGCGGGGGGGCTTTGGAGACCCAGTACTTC
j_call: TRBJ2-5
v_call: TRBV9
d_call: TRBD2
clone_size: once

cdr3_aa: CASSLYPTVGDRVPSTDTQYF
cdr3_nt: TGTGCCAGCAGCCTCTACCCGACAGTTGGGGACAGGGTGCCCAGCACAGATACGCAGTATTTT
j_call: TRBJ2-3
v_call: TRBV7-8
d_call: TRBD1
clone_size: .

cdr3_aa: CASSLGDRPTYEQYF
cdr3_nt: TGTGCCAGCAGCTTAGGCGACAGGCCCACCTACGAGCAGTACTTC
j_call: TRBJ2-7
v_call: TRBV11-2
d_call: .
clone_size: .

cdr3_aa: CASSRGGLETQYF
cdr3_nt: TGTGCCAGCAGTAGGGGGGGCTTGGAGACCCAGTACTTC
j_call: TRBJ2-5
v_call: TRBV12-3/TRBV12-4
d_call: .
clone_size: .

cdr3_aa: CATSRDRGVGQPQHF
cdr3_nt: TGTGCCACCAGCAGAGATAGGGGCGTTGGCCAGCCCCAGCATTTT
j_call: TRBJ1-5
v_call: TRBV15
d_call: .
clone_size: once

cdr3_aa: CASSPTRGIDTQYF
cdr3_nt: TGTGCCAGCAGCCCGACCAGAGGCATAGATACGCAGTATTTT
j_call: TRBJ2-3
v_call: TRBV11-3
d_call: .
clone_size: .

cdr3_aa: CASSGTSGVETQYF
cdr3_nt: TGTGCCAGTAGTGGGACTAGCGGGGTTGAGACCCAGTACTTC
j_call: TRBJ2-5
v_call: TRBV19
d_call: TRBD2
clone_size: once

cdr3_aa: CASSRTSGSFNEQFF
cdr3_nt: TGTGCCAGCAGCAGGACTAGCGGTAGCTTCAATGAGCAGTTCTTC
j_call: TRBJ2-1
v_call: TRBV6-4
d_call: TRBD2
clone_size: .

cdr3_aa: CASSFQLTGRETQYF
cdr3_nt: TGTGCCAGCAGTTTTCAACTGACGGGGAGGGAGACCCAGTACTTC
j_call: TRBJ2-5
v_call: TRBV28
d_call: .
clone_size: .

cdr3_aa: CASSLGLAAYNEQFF
cdr3_nt: TGTGCCAGCAGCTTAGGCCTAGCGGCCTACAATGAGCAGTTCTTC
j_call: TRBJ2-1
v_call: TRBV7-6
d_call: TRBD2
clone_size: .

cdr3_aa: CASRSGRQPQHF
cdr3_nt: TGTGCCAGCAGGTCGGGTCGCCAGCCCCAGCATTTT
j_call: TRBJ1-5
v_call: TRBV28
d_call: .
clone_size: .

cdr3_aa: CASSPSAKAAGQYF
cdr3_nt: TGTGCCAGCAGCCCCTCGGCAAAGGCAGCGGGGCAGTACTTC
j_call: TRBJ2-7
v_call: TRBV7-9
d_call: .
clone_size: .

cdr3_aa: CASRVRLGPNEQFF
cdr3_nt: TGTGCCAGCAGGGTGAGACTAGGACCCAATGAGCAGTTCTTC
j_call: TRBJ2-1
v_call: TRBV27
d_call: .
clone_size: .

cdr3_aa: CASSLGRGAYNEQFF
cdr3_nt: TGCGCCAGCAGCTTGGGGCGGGGGGCCTACAATGAGCAGTTCTTC
j_call: TRBJ2-1
v_call: TRBV5-1
d_call: TRBD2
clone_size: .

cdr3_aa: CASSLGPGGSSYEQYF
cdr3_nt: TGTGCCAGCAGCTTAGGTCCGGGGGGGAGCTCCTACGAGCAGTACTTC
j_call: TRBJ2-7
v_call: TRBV7-2
d_call: TRBD2
clone_size: .

cdr3_aa: CASSESLQGGETQYF
cdr3_nt: TGCGCCAGCAGTGAGTCCCTTCAGGGAGGGGAGACCCAGTACTTC
j_call: TRBJ2-5
v_call: TRBV10-1
d_call: TRBD2
clone_size: .

cdr3_aa: CASSWRGQSGDTQYF
cdr3_nt: TGTGCCAGCAGTTGGAGGGGTCAGAGCGGGGATACGCAGTATTTT
j_call: TRBJ2-3
v_call: TRBV6-4
d_call: .
clone_size: once

cdr3_aa: CASSPPISRGTHEQYF
cdr3_nt: TGTGCCAGCTCACCGCCGATCTCCAGGGGTACACACGAGCAGTACTTC
j_call: TRBJ2-7
v_call: TRBV18
d_call: .
clone_size: few

cdr3_aa: CASSRGQGDYGYTF
cdr3_nt: TGTGCCAGCAGCCGGGGACAGGGGGACTATGGCTACACCTTC
j_call: TRBJ1-2
v_call: TRBV5-4
d_call: TRBD1
clone_size: .

cdr3_aa: CASSLSVTGELFF
cdr3_nt: TGTGCCAGCAGTTTATCGGTTACCGGGGAGCTGTTTTTT
j_call: TRBJ2-2
v_call: TRBV12-3/TRBV12-4
d_call: .
clone_size: .

cdr3_aa: CASRRYLYNYGYTF
cdr3_nt: TGTGCCAGCAGGCGCTACCTGTATAACTATGGCTACACCTTC
j_call: TRBJ1-2
v_call: TRBV28
d_call: .
clone_size: once

cdr3_aa: CASSYQRGGHEQFF
cdr3_nt: TGTGCCAGCAGTTACCAGCGGGGGGGCCATGAGCAGTTCTTC
j_call: TRBJ2-1
v_call: TRBV27
d_call: TRBD2
clone_size: few

cdr3_aa: CASNGRALAEQFF
cdr3_nt: TGTGCCAGTAACGGGAGGGCCTTGGCTGAGCAGTTCTTC
j_call: TRBJ2-1
v_call: TRBV2
d_call: TRBD2
clone_size: .

cdr3_aa: CASSIGASRTGELFF
cdr3_nt: TGTGCCAGTAGTATAGGGGCCAGCCGCACCGGGGAGCTGTTTTTT
j_call: TRBJ2-2
v_call: TRBV19
d_call: .
clone_size: .

cdr3_aa: CASSPGRGQGSYGYTF
cdr3_nt: TGTGCCAGCAGCCCCGGTAGGGGGCAGGGGTCCTATGGCTACACCTTC
j_call: TRBJ1-2
v_call: TRBV7-9
d_call: TRBD1
clone_size: .

cdr3_aa: CASSARDSTWENIQYF
cdr3_nt: TGTGCCAGCAGCGCGCGGGACTCCACGTGGGAAAACATTCAGTACTTC
j_call: TRBJ2-4
v_call: TRBV9
d_call: .
clone_size: .

cdr3_aa: CASSSAPPDSHYEQYF
cdr3_nt: TGTGCCAGTAGTTCCGCCCCCCCCGACAGCCACTACGAGCAGTACTTC
j_call: TRBJ2-7
v_call: TRBV19
d_call: .
clone_size: .

cdr3_aa: CASSYSSGADTDTQYF
cdr3_nt: TGTGCCAGCAGTTACTCAAGCGGGGCTGACACAGATACGCAGTATTTT
j_call: TRBJ2-3
v_call: TRBV6-2/TRBV6-3
d_call: TRBD2
clone_size: .